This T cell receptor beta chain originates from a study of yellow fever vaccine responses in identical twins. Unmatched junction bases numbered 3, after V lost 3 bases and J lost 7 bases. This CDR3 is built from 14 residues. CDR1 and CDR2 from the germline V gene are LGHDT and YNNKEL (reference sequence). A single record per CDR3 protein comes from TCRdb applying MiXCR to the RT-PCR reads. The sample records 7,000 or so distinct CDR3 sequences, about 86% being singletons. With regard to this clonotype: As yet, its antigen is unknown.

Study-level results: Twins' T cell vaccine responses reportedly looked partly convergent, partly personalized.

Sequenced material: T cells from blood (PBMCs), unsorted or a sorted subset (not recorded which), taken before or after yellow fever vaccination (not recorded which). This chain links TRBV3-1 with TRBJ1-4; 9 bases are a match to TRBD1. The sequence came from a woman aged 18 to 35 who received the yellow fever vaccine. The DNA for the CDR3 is TGTGCCAGCAGCCACGGACAGGGGACTGAAAAACTGTTTTTT. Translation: CASSHGQGTEKLFF.